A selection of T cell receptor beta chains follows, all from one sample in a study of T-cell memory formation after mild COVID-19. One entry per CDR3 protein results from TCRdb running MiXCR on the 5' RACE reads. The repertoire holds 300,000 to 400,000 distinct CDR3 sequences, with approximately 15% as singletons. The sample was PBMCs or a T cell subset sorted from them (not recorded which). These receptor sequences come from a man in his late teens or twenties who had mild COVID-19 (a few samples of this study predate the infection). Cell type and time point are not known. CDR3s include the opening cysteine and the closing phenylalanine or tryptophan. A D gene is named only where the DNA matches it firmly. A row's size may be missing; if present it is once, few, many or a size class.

CDR3 DNA: TGTGCCAGCAGCTTAGAAACAGCCTATAATTCACCCCTCCACTTT
CDR3 protein: CASSLETAYNSPLHF
D gene: NA
clone size: few
J gene: TRBJ1-6
V gene: TRBV7-6

CDR3 DNA: TGCGCCAGCAGACGGGAGGGCGGTCAGCCCCAGCATTTT
CDR3 protein: CASRREGGQPQHF
D gene: NA
clone size: NA
J gene: TRBJ1-5
V gene: TRBV5-1

CDR3 DNA: TGTGCCAGCAGTTTTATCGGTTTGTCCGGGGAGCTGTTTTTT
CDR3 protein: CASSFIGLSGELFF
D gene: NA
clone size: NA
J gene: TRBJ2-2
V gene: TRBV28

CDR3 DNA: TGTGCCAGCAGCTCCTCGTCCTTGAGGGCGGAGCAGTTCTTC
CDR3 protein: CASSSSSLRAEQFF
D gene: NA
clone size: few
J gene: TRBJ2-1
V gene: TRBV5-6

CDR3 DNA: TGCAGTGCACCGTACAGGTCGGGTAGCAATGAGCAGTTCTTC
CDR3 protein: CSAPYRSGSNEQFF
D gene: NA
clone size: many
J gene: TRBJ2-1
V gene: TRBV20-1

CDR3 DNA: TGCGCCAGCAGCTTACTGACAGGGGAAGGGGAGACCCAGTACTTC
CDR3 protein: CASSLLTGEGETQYF
D gene: TRBD1
clone size: few
J gene: TRBJ2-5
V gene: TRBV5-1

CDR3 DNA: TGTGCCAGCAGTTACCAACTAGCGGGCCCGCAGTATTTT
CDR3 protein: CASSYQLAGPQYF
D gene: TRBD2
clone size: few
J gene: TRBJ2-3
V gene: TRBV6-2/TRBV6-3

CDR3 DNA: TGTGCCAGCAGCCCCTTGGGAACAGGCTACACAGATACGCAGTATTTT
CDR3 protein: CASSPLGTGYTDTQYF
D gene: NA
clone size: NA
J gene: TRBJ2-3
V gene: TRBV12-3/TRBV12-4

CDR3 DNA: TGTGCCAGCAGTTCGACAGGACCACCAATGAACTATGGCTACACCTTC
CDR3 protein: CASSSTGPPMNYGYTF
D gene: NA
clone size: few
J gene: TRBJ1-2
V gene: TRBV6-1

CDR3 DNA: TGTGCCAGCAGTTATCGGCGGGGAGTGAGGCAGCCCCAGCATTTT
CDR3 protein: CASSYRRGVRQPQHF
D gene: NA
clone size: NA
J gene: TRBJ1-5
V gene: TRBV6-4

CDR3 DNA: TGCAGTGCTACCCGACAGGGGAGGGGCGAGCAGTACTTC
CDR3 protein: CSATRQGRGEQYF
D gene: NA
clone size: NA
J gene: TRBJ2-7
V gene: TRBV20-1

CDR3 DNA: TGTGCCAGCAGCCACCCCCCCTGGGGTTCTGGGGCCAACGTCCTGACTTTC
CDR3 protein: CASSHPPWGSGANVLTF
D gene: NA
clone size: NA
J gene: TRBJ2-6
V gene: TRBV14

CDR3 DNA: TGTGCCAGCAGCCAAGTAGCGACAGGGAGCTCCTATAATTCACCCCTCCACTTT
CDR3 protein: CASSQVATGSSYNSPLHF
D gene: TRBD1
clone size: NA
J gene: TRBJ1-6
V gene: TRBV4-2

CDR3 DNA: TGCAGTGCTAGAGATGTGACGACAGGGAACACTGAAGCTTTCTTT
CDR3 protein: CSARDVTTGNTEAFF
D gene: NA
clone size: few
J gene: TRBJ1-1
V gene: TRBV20-1

CDR3 DNA: TGTGCCACCAGCAGAGACAGCTATGGCTACACCTTC
CDR3 protein: CATSRDSYGYTF
D gene: NA
clone size: NA
J gene: TRBJ1-2
V gene: TRBV15

CDR3 DNA: TGTGCCAGCAGCTCAGGAGTCAGAACTGAAGCTTTCTTT
CDR3 protein: CASSSGVRTEAFF
D gene: NA
clone size: many
J gene: TRBJ1-1
V gene: TRBV7-2

CDR3 DNA: TGCAGCGTTGGTTCGGGAAAGGAGACGCAGTATTTT
CDR3 protein: CSVGSGKETQYF
D gene: NA
clone size: few
J gene: TRBJ2-3
V gene: TRBV29-1

CDR3 DNA: TGTGCCAGCAGCCCACAGGGAGTAGATGGCTACACCTTC
CDR3 protein: CASSPQGVDGYTF
D gene: NA
clone size: few
J gene: TRBJ1-2
V gene: TRBV6-5

CDR3 DNA: TGTGCCAGCAGCTCCTATAGCCTCGGGGCCAACGTCCTGACTTTC
CDR3 protein: CASSSYSLGANVLTF
D gene: NA
clone size: many
J gene: TRBJ2-6
V gene: TRBV7-2

CDR3 DNA: TGTGCCAGCAGTTACTCAGGGGGCTCCTCGGGTGCTTTCTTT
CDR3 protein: CASSYSGGSSGAFF
D gene: TRBD1
clone size: NA
J gene: TRBJ1-1
V gene: TRBV6-5

CDR3 DNA: TGTGCCAGCAGCGCCATTAAGACTAGCGGGGGGCTCGATACGCAGTATTTT
CDR3 protein: CASSAIKTSGGLDTQYF
D gene: TRBD2
clone size: few
J gene: TRBJ2-3
V gene: TRBV9

CDR3 DNA: TGCGCCAGCAGCCAAGCACAGGGCCGTGAGCAGTTCTTC
CDR3 protein: CASSQAQGREQFF
D gene: NA
clone size: few
J gene: TRBJ2-1
V gene: TRBV4-3

CDR3 DNA: TGTGCCAGCAGCCAATTAGATACGCAGTATTTT
CDR3 protein: CASSQLDTQYF
D gene: NA
clone size: NA
J gene: TRBJ2-3
V gene: TRBV3-1

CDR3 DNA: TGCAGTGCAAAACAGGGACCCTACGAGCAGTACTTC
CDR3 protein: CSAKQGPYEQYF
D gene: NA
clone size: NA
J gene: TRBJ2-7
V gene: TRBV20-1

CDR3 DNA: TGTGCCAGCAGTCCTATAGTAAACACCGGGGAGCTGTTTTTT
CDR3 protein: CASSPIVNTGELFF
D gene: NA
clone size: once
J gene: TRBJ2-2
V gene: TRBV6-6

CDR3 DNA: TGTGCCAGCAGCTCAGCCGACGGACAGGGCTACGAGCAGTACTTC
CDR3 protein: CASSSADGQGYEQYF
D gene: TRBD1
clone size: NA
J gene: TRBJ2-7
V gene: TRBV13

CDR3 DNA: TGTGCCAGCACCCCTAGCGGGGGGGTAGCTGGCTACGAGCAGTACTTC
CDR3 protein: CASTPSGGVAGYEQYF
D gene: TRBD2
clone size: NA
J gene: TRBJ2-7
V gene: TRBV6-6

CDR3 DNA: TGTGCCAGCAGCCAGGCGTTTGGCTACACCTTC
CDR3 protein: CASSQAFGYTF
D gene: NA
clone size: NA
J gene: TRBJ1-2
V gene: TRBV6-2/TRBV6-3

CDR3 DNA: TGTGCCATCAGCTCTGGACAGTCCCCAGTGGGAGAAAAACTGTTTTTT
CDR3 protein: CAISSGQSPVGEKLFF
D gene: NA
clone size: NA
J gene: TRBJ1-4
V gene: TRBV10-3

CDR3 DNA: TGTGCCAGCAGCTTATTGGGCAGTGAAGCTTTCTTT
CDR3 protein: CASSLLGSEAFF
D gene: NA
clone size: many
J gene: TRBJ1-1
V gene: TRBV7-9

CDR3 DNA: TGTGCCAGCAGCCGGGACAGGGGAGCGCAGTATTTT
CDR3 protein: CASSRDRGAQYF
D gene: TRBD1
clone size: few
J gene: TRBJ2-3
V gene: TRBV3-1

CDR3 DNA: TGCGCCAGCAGCTTGGAACCCGCGGGGGCGGGCGAGCAGTTCTTC
CDR3 protein: CASSLEPAGAGEQFF
D gene: NA
clone size: many
J gene: TRBJ2-1
V gene: TRBV5-1

CDR3 DNA: TGTGCCAGCAGTTTCCCCGGGACGGCGAACACCGGGGAGCTGTTTTTT
CDR3 protein: CASSFPGTANTGELFF
D gene: NA
clone size: NA
J gene: TRBJ2-2
V gene: TRBV6-2/TRBV6-3

CDR3 DNA: TGTGCCAGCAGCGCAACCCAGGGGACTTACGAGCAGTACTTC
CDR3 protein: CASSATQGTYEQYF
D gene: NA
clone size: NA
J gene: TRBJ2-7
V gene: TRBV7-2

CDR3 DNA: TGTGCTAGTGGTTTGGGGACTAACTATGGCTACACCTTC
CDR3 protein: CASGLGTNYGYTF
D gene: NA
clone size: NA
J gene: TRBJ1-2
V gene: TRBV12-5

CDR3 DNA: TGTGCCAGCAGTGGTGAACAGGGGACGGGTGAAAAACTGTTTTTT
CDR3 protein: CASSGEQGTGEKLFF
D gene: TRBD1
clone size: few
J gene: TRBJ1-4
V gene: TRBV28

CDR3 DNA: TGTGCCAGCTCACCAAACGGGGGTGAGGGCACTGAAGCTTTCTTT
CDR3 protein: CASSPNGGEGTEAFF
D gene: NA
clone size: few
J gene: TRBJ1-1
V gene: TRBV18

CDR3 DNA: TGTGCCAGCAGCTTGGGACAGGGGTTCACCGGGGAGCTGTTTTTT
CDR3 protein: CASSLGQGFTGELFF
D gene: TRBD1
clone size: few
J gene: TRBJ2-2
V gene: TRBV7-2

CDR3 DNA: TGTGCCAGCAGCAGCCGGGACAGGGCTTCACCCCTCCACTTT
CDR3 protein: CASSSRDRASPLHF
D gene: TRBD1
clone size: NA
J gene: TRBJ1-6
V gene: TRBV7-2

CDR3 DNA: TGCGCCAGCAGCGAGGGCCCGGGACATAACTACGAGCAGTACTTC
CDR3 protein: CASSEGPGHNYEQYF
D gene: NA
clone size: many
J gene: TRBJ2-7
V gene: TRBV4-3

CDR3 DNA: TGTGCCAGCAGTTTAGGCAGAAGTGGCTACACCTTC
CDR3 protein: CASSLGRSGYTF
D gene: NA
clone size: NA
J gene: TRBJ1-2
V gene: TRBV28

CDR3 DNA: TGCGCCAGCAGACCCGGGACACCTTCCTACGAGCAGTACTTC
CDR3 protein: CASRPGTPSYEQYF
D gene: NA
clone size: NA
J gene: TRBJ2-7
V gene: TRBV5-1

CDR3 DNA: TGTGCCAGCAGCTCAGGACAGGTCCACGAGACCCAGTACTTC
CDR3 protein: CASSSGQVHETQYF
D gene: TRBD1
clone size: NA
J gene: TRBJ2-5
V gene: TRBV7-2

CDR3 DNA: TGCGCCAGCAGCCAAGTAGGGCGGGGCGGGTATGACCAGTACTTC
CDR3 protein: CASSQVGRGGYDQYF
D gene: NA
clone size: NA
J gene: TRBJ2-5
V gene: TRBV4-1

CDR3 DNA: TGCGCCAGCAGCTTAGGTTCTCCCGGGGAGCTGTTTTTT
CDR3 protein: CASSLGSPGELFF
D gene: NA
clone size: NA
J gene: TRBJ2-2
V gene: TRBV5-1

CDR3 DNA: TGTGCCAGCAGCTTGGGACTAGCGGGGGCGTTCTTC
CDR3 protein: CASSLGLAGAFF
D gene: TRBD2
clone size: few
J gene: TRBJ2-1
V gene: TRBV7-2

CDR3 DNA: TGTGCCAGCAGCTTACAGGGCGCGGGACAGGGCTATGAGCAGTTCTTC
CDR3 protein: CASSLQGAGQGYEQFF
D gene: TRBD1
clone size: few
J gene: TRBJ2-1
V gene: TRBV7-9

CDR3 DNA: TGTGCCAGCAGGCGGGAACTTGGGACAGGGGTGATCTATGGCTACACCTTC
CDR3 protein: CASRRELGTGVIYGYTF
D gene: TRBD1
clone size: few
J gene: TRBJ1-2
V gene: TRBV2

CDR3 DNA: TGCGCCAGCAGCGGATCCAGGATTTCCTACGAGCAGTACTTC
CDR3 protein: CASSGSRISYEQYF
D gene: NA
clone size: NA
J gene: TRBJ2-7
V gene: TRBV5-1

CDR3 DNA: TGTGCCAGCAGCCCCCGTAGCGGGGGATACGAGCAGTACTTC
CDR3 protein: CASSPRSGGYEQYF
D gene: TRBD2
clone size: few
J gene: TRBJ2-7
V gene: TRBV7-2

CDR3 DNA: TGTGCTAGTGGTTTGTGGACAGGGGGCCGAAACATGAACACTGAAGCTTTCTTT
CDR3 protein: CASGLWTGGRNMNTEAFF
D gene: TRBD1
clone size: NA
J gene: TRBJ1-1
V gene: TRBV12-5

CDR3 DNA: TGTGCCTGGAGTGTTGAGAGAAGGGCCAACGTCCTGACTTTC
CDR3 protein: CAWSVERRANVLTF
D gene: NA
clone size: few
J gene: TRBJ2-6
V gene: TRBV30

CDR3 DNA: TGTGCCAGCAGCTCCTCGGGCGGGGGGAAGACCCAGTACTTC
CDR3 protein: CASSSSGGGKTQYF
D gene: TRBD2
clone size: NA
J gene: TRBJ2-5
V gene: TRBV5-6

CDR3 DNA: TGTGCCATCAGTGAGTCGTCCCCTACAGGGTTGAAAGAGACCCAGTACTTC
CDR3 protein: CAISESSPTGLKETQYF
D gene: NA
clone size: few
J gene: TRBJ2-5
V gene: TRBV10-3

CDR3 DNA: TGCGCCAGCAGCCGCACCGGAGCAAACACCATATATTTT
CDR3 protein: CASSRTGANTIYF
D gene: NA
clone size: NA
J gene: TRBJ1-3
V gene: TRBV4-1